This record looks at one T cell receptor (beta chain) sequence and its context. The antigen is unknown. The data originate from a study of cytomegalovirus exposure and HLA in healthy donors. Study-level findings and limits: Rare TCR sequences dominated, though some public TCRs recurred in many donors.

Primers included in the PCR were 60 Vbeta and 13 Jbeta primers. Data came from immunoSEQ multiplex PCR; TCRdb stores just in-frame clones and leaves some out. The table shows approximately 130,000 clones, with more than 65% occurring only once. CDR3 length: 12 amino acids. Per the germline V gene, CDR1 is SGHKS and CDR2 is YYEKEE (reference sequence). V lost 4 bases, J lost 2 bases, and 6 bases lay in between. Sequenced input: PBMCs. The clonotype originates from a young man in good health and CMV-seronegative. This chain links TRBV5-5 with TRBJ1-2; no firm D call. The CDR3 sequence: CASSPVNYGYTF. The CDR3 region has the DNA TGTGCCAGCAGCCCGGTAAACTATGGCTACACCTTC.